The clone carrying this T cell receptor beta chain was observed many times. For repertoire sequencing, the TCR beta CDR3 regions were amplified from RNA transcripts. The authors performed first-round RT-PCR with HTBI primers and then a second-round multiplex PCR. TCRdb re-called the multiplex PCR reads through MiXCR, storing one row per CDR3 protein. This table holds about 590,000 distinct CDR3 sequences, about two fifths found once. Germline loops: CDR1 ENHRY, CDR2 SYGVKD. The CDR3 runs to 15 residues. The V end lost 0 bases, the J end lost 0 bases, and 8 bases lay between the germline ends. The record originates from a study of Graves' ophthalmopathy and Graves' hyperthyroidism.

The chain is built from TRBV10-3 and TRBJ1-1, with D unresolved. The sequencing sample was made of peripheral blood or thyroid tissue (not recorded which). The receptor was isolated from an adult man with Graves' hyperthyroidism. In DNA form, the CDR3 reads TGTGCCATCAGTGAGTCCGGCGGCTTGAACACTGAAGCTTTCTTT. Encoded protein: CAISESGGLNTEAFF.